This T cell receptor (beta chain) was obtained from a study of T cells in Graves' hyperthyroidism and ophthalmopathy. Overall study findings and caveats: Researchers found most expanded thyroid clonotypes above 0.001 in blood as well.

RNA transcripts yielded amplified TCR beta CDR3 regions. The TCR CDR3 first-round RT-PCR relied on the HTBI primer set. TCRdb reanalysed the multiplex PCR reads using MiXCR and keeps one entry per CDR3 protein. This repertoire shows 300,000 to 350,000 distinct CDR3 sequences, roughly 20% found once; its top ten account for around 16%. Ophthalmopathy cases scored 3 or more on the Clinical Activity Score and 4 or more on NOSPECS grade, with duration below 3 months. Every diagnosis used clinical symptoms, serum thyroxine and TRAb, thyroid ultrasound and orbital computed tomography. In this sample, this clonotype turned up many times. Antigen: not known. The sequenced sample consisted of blood. The sequence was obtained from a woman aged 40 to 50 with Graves' ophthalmopathy.

The CDR3 is CSARNPPYEQYF. DNA of the CDR3: TGCAGTGCTAGGAACCCCCCTTACGAGCAGTACTTC. J is TRBJ2-7 and V is TRBV20-1; D gene unclear. The CDR3 is 12 amino acids. In germline, CDR1 is DFQATT, CDR2 SNEGSKA (reference sequence). Trimming removed 3 bases from V and 4 bases from J, with 10 bases in between.